This T cell receptor beta chain came from a study of OX40 agonist ivuxolimab in advanced cancers. Overall study context: With ivuxolimab, an agonistic anti-OX40 (CD134) antibody, patients were treated. Cohort: 80% to 90% men, mean age around 61, aged about 23 to 79.

Findings of the study overall: Low clonal expansion, among the lowest seen, marked partial responders at 0.1-3.0 mg/kg.

Only in-frame clones appear in the TCRdb table, and some are missing; sequencing was by immunoSEQ multiplex PCR. The sample contains some 23,000 clones, roughly 80% of which appear only once. Only one count was recorded for this clone. Its specificity is unknown. The sequence was collected from an adult with an advanced solid tumor such as melanoma, head and neck, liver or kidney cancer. The sample was CD4+ or CD8+ T cells sorted from blood, taken in a trial of the OX40 agonist ivuxolimab.

CDR3 nucleotides: TGCGCCAGCAGCCAAGACAGGCAGGGGCCCTATAATTCACCCCTCCACTTT. Its translation: CASSQDRQGPYNSPLHF. This chain joins TRBV4-1 and TRBJ1-6; D may be TRBD1 (6 bases). Trimming removed 0 bases at V and 2 bases at J, with 11 bases between. Germline V gene lookup returns CDR1 MGHRA and CDR2 YSYEKL. This CDR3 comprises 17 residues.